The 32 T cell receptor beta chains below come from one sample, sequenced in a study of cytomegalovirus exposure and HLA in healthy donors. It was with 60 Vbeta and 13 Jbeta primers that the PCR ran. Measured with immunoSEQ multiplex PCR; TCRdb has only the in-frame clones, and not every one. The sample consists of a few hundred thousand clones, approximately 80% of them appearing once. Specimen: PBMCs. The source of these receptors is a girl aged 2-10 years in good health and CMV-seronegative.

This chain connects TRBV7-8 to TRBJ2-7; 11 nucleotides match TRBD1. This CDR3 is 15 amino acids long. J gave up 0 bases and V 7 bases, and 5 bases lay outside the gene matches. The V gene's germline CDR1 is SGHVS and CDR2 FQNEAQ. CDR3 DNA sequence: TGTGCCAGCAACTCGGGACAGGGGGGCTCCTACGAGCAGTACTTC. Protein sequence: CASNSGQGGSYEQYF.

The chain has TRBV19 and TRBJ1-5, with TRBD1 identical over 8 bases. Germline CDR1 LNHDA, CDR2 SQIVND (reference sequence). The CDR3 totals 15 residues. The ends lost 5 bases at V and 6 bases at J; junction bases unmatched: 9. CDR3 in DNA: TGTGCCAGTAGTGCCCCACAGGGGGATTCTCAGCCCCAGCATTTT. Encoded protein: CASSAPQGDSQPQHF.

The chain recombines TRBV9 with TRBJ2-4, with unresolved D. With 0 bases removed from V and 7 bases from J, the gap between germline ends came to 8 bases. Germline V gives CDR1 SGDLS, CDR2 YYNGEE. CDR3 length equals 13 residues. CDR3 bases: TGTGCCAGCAGCGTAGCCCCTCTTAACATTCAGTACTTC. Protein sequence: CASSVAPLNIQYF.

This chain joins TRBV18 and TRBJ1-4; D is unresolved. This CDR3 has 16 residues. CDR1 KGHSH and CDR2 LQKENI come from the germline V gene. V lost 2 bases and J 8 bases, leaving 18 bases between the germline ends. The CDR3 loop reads CASSPITQRALEKLFF. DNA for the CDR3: TGTGCCAGCTCACCAATAACCCAGCGGGCGTTGGAAAAACTGTTTTTT.

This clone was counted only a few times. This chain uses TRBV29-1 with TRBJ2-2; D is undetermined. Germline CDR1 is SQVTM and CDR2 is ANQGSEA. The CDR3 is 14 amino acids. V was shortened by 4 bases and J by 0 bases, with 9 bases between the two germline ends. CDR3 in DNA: TGCAGCGTTGCCGAACGCGCGAACACCGGGGAGCTGTTTTTT. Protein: CSVAERANTGELFF.

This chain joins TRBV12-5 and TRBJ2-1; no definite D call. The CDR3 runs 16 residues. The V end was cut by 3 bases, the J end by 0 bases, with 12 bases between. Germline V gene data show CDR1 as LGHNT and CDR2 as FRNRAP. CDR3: CASGFQTESSYNEQFF. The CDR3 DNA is TGTGCTAGTGGTTTCCAAACAGAGAGCTCCTACAATGAGCAGTTCTTC.

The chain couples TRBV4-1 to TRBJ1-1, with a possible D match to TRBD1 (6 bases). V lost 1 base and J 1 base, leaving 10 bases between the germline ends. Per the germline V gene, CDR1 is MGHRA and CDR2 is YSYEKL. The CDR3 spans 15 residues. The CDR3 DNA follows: TGCGCCAGCAGCCAAGCCCCAGGGGAGAACACTGAAGCTTTCTTT. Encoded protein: CASSQAPGENTEAFF.

Here the CDR3 reads CASSFLAGPPDNEQFF. The DNA for the CDR3 is TGTGCCAGCAGCTTCCTAGCGGGACCTCCAGACAATGAGCAGTTCTTC. The chain uses TRBV7-9 and TRBJ2-1, with 9 bases fitting TRBD2. Germline V gene data show CDR1 as SEHNR and CDR2 as FQNEAQ (reference sequence). This CDR3 contains 16 residues. Germline trimming cut 3 bases from V and 5 bases from J; bases unmatched to any gene: 8.

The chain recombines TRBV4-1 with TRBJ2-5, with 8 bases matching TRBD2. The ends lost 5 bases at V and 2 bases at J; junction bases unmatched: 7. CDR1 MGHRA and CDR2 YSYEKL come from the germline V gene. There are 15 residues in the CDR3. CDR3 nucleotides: TGCGCCAGCAGCAGATTAGCGGGGCTACAAGAGACCCAGTACTTC. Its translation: CASSRLAGLQETQYF.

The CDR3 protein is CAGARMGRYNEQFF. In nucleotides, the CDR3 is TGTGCCGGGGCCCGGATGGGTCGATACAATGAGCAGTTCTTC. The genes are TRBV30 and TRBJ2-1, with D perhaps matching TRBD1 (5 bases). CDR3 size: 14 residues. Germline V gene sequence: CDR1 GTSNPN, CDR2 SVGIG (reference sequence). V was clipped by 8 bases and J by 4 bases, with 18 bases between them.

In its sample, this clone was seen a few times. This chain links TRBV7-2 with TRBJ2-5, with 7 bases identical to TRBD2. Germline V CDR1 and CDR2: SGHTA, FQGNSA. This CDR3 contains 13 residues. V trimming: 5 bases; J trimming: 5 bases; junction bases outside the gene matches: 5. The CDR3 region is CASSAQGGETQYF. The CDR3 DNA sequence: TGTGCCAGCAGCGCGCAGGGAGGGGAGACCCAGTACTTC.

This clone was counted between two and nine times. The DNA for the CDR3 is TGTGCCAGCAGCCCCAGGGGCGGGACAGGGTCAGATGGCTACACCTTC. It codes for CASSPRGGTGSDGYTF. V usage is TRBV9 and J usage is TRBJ1-2; 9 bases fit TRBD1. Trimming took 4 bases from V and 6 from J; bases not matched to a gene: 13. This CDR3 contains 16 residues. Germline V gives CDR1 SGDLS, CDR2 YYNGEE.

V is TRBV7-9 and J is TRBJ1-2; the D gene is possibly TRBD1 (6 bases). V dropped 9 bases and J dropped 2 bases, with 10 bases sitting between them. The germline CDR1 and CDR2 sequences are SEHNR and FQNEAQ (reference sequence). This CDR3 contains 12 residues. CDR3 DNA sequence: TGTGCCAGTACACAGGGAAACTATGGCTACACCTTC. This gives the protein CASTQGNYGYTF.

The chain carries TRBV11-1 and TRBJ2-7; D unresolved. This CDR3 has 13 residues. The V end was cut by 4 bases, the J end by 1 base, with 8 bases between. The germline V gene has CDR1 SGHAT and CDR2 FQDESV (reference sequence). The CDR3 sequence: CASSSFQSYEQYF. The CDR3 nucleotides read TGTGCCAGCAGCTCTTTTCAGTCCTACGAGCAGTACTTC.

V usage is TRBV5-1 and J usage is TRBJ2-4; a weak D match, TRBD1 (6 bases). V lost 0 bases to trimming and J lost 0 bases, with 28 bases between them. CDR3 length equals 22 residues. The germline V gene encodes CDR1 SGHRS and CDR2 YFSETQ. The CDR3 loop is CASSLVSWDNTRNFLAKNIQYF. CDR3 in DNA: TGCGCCAGCAGCTTGGTTTCGTGGGACAACACACGGAACTTCTTAGCCAAAAACATTCAGTACTTC.

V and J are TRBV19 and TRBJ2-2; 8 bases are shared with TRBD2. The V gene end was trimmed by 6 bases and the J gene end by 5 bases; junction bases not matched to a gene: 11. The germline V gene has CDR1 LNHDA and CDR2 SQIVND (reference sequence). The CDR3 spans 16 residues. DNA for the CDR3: TGTGCCAGTAGCTGGGGGATAGCGGGAACAACCGGGGAGCTGTTTTTT. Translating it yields CASSWGIAGTTGELFF.

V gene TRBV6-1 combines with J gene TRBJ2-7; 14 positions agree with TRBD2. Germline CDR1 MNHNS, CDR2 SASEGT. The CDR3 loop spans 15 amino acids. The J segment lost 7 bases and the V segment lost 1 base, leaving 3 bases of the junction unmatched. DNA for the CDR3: TGTGCCAGCAGTGAAGGGGGACTAGCGGGAGAAGAGCAGTACTTC. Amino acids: CASSEGGLAGEEQYF.

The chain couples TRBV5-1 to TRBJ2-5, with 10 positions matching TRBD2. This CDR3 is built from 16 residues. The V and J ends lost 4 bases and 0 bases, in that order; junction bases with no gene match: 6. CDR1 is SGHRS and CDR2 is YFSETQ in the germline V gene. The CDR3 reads CASSPTTSGYQETQYF. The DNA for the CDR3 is TGCGCCAGCAGCCCCACGACTAGCGGGTACCAAGAGACCCAGTACTTC.

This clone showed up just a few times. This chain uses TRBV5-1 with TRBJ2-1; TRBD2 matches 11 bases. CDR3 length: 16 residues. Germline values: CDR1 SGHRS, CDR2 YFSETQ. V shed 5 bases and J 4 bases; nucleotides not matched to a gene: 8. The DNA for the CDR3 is TGCGCCAGCAGTTGGGGACTAGCGGATCTTTACAATGAGCAGTTCTTC. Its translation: CASSWGLADLYNEQFF.

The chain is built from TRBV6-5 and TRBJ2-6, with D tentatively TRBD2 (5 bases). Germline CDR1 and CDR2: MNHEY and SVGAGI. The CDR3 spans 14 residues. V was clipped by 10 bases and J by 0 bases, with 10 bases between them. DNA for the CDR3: TGTGCCACCGAGGGTAACTCTGGGGCCAACGTCCTGACTTTC. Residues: CATEGNSGANVLTF.

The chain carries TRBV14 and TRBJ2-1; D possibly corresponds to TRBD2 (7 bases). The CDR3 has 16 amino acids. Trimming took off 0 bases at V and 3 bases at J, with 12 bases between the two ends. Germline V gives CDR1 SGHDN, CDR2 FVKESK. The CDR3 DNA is TGTGCCAGCAGCCAAGATTGGGGGGGGCGCTACAATGAGCAGTTCTTC. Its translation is CASSQDWGGRYNEQFF.

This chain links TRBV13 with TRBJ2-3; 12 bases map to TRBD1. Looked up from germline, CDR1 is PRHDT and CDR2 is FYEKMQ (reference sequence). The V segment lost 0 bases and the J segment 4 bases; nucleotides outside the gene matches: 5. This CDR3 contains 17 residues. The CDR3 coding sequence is TGTGCCAGCAGCTTAGGGGGACAGGGGGCTCGGGCAGATACGCAGTATTTT. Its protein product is CASSLGGQGARADTQYF.

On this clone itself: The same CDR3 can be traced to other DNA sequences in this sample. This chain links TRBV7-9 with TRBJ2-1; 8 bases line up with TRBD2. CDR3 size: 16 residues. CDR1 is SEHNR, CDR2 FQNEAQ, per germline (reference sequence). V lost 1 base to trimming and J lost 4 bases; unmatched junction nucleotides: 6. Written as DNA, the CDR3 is TGTGCCAGCAGCTTAGTTTTACTAGCGGCGTACAATGAGCAGTTCTTC. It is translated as CASSLVLLAAYNEQFF.

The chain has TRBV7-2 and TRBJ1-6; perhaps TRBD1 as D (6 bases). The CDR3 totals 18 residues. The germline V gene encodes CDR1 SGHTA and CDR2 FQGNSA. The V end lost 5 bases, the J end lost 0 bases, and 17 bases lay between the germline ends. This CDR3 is CASSIRQALSSYNSPLHF. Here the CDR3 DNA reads TGTGCCAGCAGCATAAGACAGGCCCTTAGCTCCTATAATTCACCCCTCCACTTT. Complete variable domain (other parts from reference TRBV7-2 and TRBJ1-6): GAGVSQSPSNKVTEKGKDVELRCDPISGHTALYWYRQSLGQGLEFLIYFQGNSAPDKSGLPSDRFSAERTGGSVSTLTIQRTQQEDSAVYLCASSIRQALSSYNSPLHFGNGTRLTVT.

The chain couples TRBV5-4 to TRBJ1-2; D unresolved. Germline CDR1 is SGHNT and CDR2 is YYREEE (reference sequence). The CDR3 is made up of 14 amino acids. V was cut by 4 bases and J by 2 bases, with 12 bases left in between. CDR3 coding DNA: TGTGCCAGCAGCGCAGGAACAAAGAACTATGGCTACACCTTC. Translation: CASSAGTKNYGYTF.

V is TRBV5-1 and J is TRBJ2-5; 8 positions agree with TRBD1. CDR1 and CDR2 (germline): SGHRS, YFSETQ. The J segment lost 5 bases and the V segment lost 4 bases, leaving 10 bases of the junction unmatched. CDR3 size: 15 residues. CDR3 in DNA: TGCGCCAGCAGCAAAGGACAGGGTCTGGTGGAGACCCAGTACTTC. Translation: CASSKGQGLVETQYF.

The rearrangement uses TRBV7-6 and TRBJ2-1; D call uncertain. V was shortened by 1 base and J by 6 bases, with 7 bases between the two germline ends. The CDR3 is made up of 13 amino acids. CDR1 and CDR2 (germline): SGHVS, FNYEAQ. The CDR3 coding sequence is TGTGCCAGCAGCTTAGACTCTACCAATGAGCAGTTCTTC. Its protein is CASSLDSTNEQFF.

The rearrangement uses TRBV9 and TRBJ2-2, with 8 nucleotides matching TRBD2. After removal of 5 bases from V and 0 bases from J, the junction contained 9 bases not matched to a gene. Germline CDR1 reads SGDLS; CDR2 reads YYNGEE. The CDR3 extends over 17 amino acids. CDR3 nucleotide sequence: TGTGCCAGCAGAGGACGGGGGGGGACTGCGAACACCGGGGAGCTGTTTTTT. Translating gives CASRGRGGTANTGELFF.

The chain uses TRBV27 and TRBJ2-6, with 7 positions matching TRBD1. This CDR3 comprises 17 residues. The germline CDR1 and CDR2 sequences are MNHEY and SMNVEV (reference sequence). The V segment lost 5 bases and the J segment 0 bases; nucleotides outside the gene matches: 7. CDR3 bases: TGTGCCAGCAGTGGTACAGGGGTTAGCTCTGGGGCCAACGTCCTGACTTTC. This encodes CASSGTGVSSGANVLTF.

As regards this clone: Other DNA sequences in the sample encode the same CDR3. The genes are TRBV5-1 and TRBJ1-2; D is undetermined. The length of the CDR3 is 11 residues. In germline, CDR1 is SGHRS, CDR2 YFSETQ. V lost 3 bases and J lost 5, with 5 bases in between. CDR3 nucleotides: TGCGCCAGCAGCTCGGGTTATGGCTACACCTTC. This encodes CASSSGYGYTF.

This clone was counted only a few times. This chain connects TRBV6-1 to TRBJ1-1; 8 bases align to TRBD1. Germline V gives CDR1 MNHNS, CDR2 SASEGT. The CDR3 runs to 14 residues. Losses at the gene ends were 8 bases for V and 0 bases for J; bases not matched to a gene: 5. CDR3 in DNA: TGTGCCAGCCAAGAGGACAGGGTGAACACTGAAGCTTTCTTT. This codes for CASQEDRVNTEAFF.

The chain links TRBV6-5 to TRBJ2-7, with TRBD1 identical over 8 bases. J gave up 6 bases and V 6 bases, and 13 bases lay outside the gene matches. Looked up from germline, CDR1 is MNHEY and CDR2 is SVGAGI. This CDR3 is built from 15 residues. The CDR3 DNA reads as TGTGCCAGCAGGACTCGGACAGGGAGATATGGCGAGCAGTACTTC. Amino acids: CASRTRTGRYGEQYF.